This TCR beta chain was recorded in a study of T cell responses to AZD1222 COVID-19 vaccine. Notes on the study in general: Most donors were white British and more were female, and clonal diversity was possibly underestimated.

In regard to this clone: Its antigen is unknown.

Per germline, CDR1 MDHEN and CDR2 SYDVKM. CDR3 size: 13 residues. Trimming cost V 0 bases and J 6 bases, with 9 bases left between them. Repertoires were generated with immunoSEQ multiplex PCR, while TCRdb's copy carries only in-frame clones and drops some. The sample carries about 100,000 clones, around 87% recorded once. The specimen was peripheral blood, collected on day 0 of MenACWY control vaccination. This receptor was identified in an adult in good health. This chain joins TRBV28 and TRBJ2-7; no definite D call. The CDR3 protein is CASSLWIPSEQYF. Written as DNA, the CDR3 is TGTGCCAGCAGTTTATGGATACCCAGCGAGCAGTACTTC.